These T cell receptor beta chains were read from a single sample in a study of shared clonotypes between healthy human individuals. Clones were sequenced by immunoSEQ multiplex PCR, and TCRdb holds only the in-frame ones, with some missing. The table lists some 2 million clones, approximately 94% of them singletons. The material sequenced was naive CD8+ T cells sorted from blood. The receptors stem from a man younger than 30 in good health. Both conserved end residues are part of each CDR3. Each record gives: V gene, clone size, D gene, J gene, CDR3 protein, CDR3 DNA. The D gene is left open where the match is weak. Size values are once, few and many counts, or a class for expanded clones, and some rows have none.

>TRBV7-9|-|-|TRBJ2-7
CASSLGVGVAPEQYF
TGTGCCAGCAGCTTAGGGGTTGGGGTGGCCCCGGAGCAGTACTTC
>TRBV5-4|-|TRBD2|TRBJ2-1
CASSLASGGSYNEQFF
TGTGCCAGCAGCTTAGCAAGCGGGGGGTCCTACAATGAGCAGTTCTTC
>TRBV6-9|-|-|TRBJ2-1
CANERDRCSYNEQFF
TGTGCCAACGAGAGAGACCGATGCTCCTACAATGAGCAGTTCTTC
>TRBV19|-|-|TRBJ1-5
CASSQKFGTLSNQPQHF
TGTGCCAGTAGCCAAAAGTTCGGGACACTTAGCAATCAGCCCCAGCATTTT
>TRBV7-9|-|TRBD2|TRBJ2-7
CASSLASAGGPNEQYF
TGTGCCAGCAGCTTAGCATCGGCGGGGGGGCCCAACGAGCAGTACTTC
>TRBV4-1|-|-|TRBJ2-7
CASSQVQGTYEQYF
TGCGCCAGCAGCCAAGTGCAGGGGACCTACGAGCAGTACTTC
>TRBV11-2|-|-|TRBJ2-5
CASSLGWGQQHQETQYF
TGTGCCAGCAGCTTAGGATGGGGACAACAGCATCAAGAGACCCAGTACTTC
>TRBV28|-|-|TRBJ1-4
CASRPEYIEKLFF
TGTGCCAGCAGGCCGGAGTATATAGAAAAACTGTTTTTT
>TRBV10-3|-|-|TRBJ2-7
CAISADGSSYEQYF
TGTGCCATCAGTGCGGACGGTAGCTCCTACGAGCAGTACTTC
>TRBV6-6|-|-|TRBJ1-2
CASSPRDPRANYGYTF
TGTGCCAGCAGTCCCCGGGATCCCCGGGCTAACTATGGCTACACCTTC
>TRBV7-8|-|-|TRBJ2-7
CASSLTLDGVSYEQYF
TGTGCCAGCAGCTTAACCCTGGACGGGGTCTCCTACGAGCAGTACTTC
>TRBV10-3|once|TRBD1|TRBJ2-1
CAISEWTGIDEQFF
TGTGCCATCAGTGAGTGGACAGGGATCGATGAGCAGTTCTTC
>TRBV28|-|-|TRBJ2-1
CASSSGVSSYNEQFF
TGTGCCAGCAGTTCAGGGGTAAGCTCCTACAATGAGCAGTTCTTC
>TRBV6-1|-|-|TRBJ1-4
CASSEAGGNEKLFF
TGTGCCAGCAGTGAAGCTGGGGGGAATGAAAAACTGTTTTTT
>TRBV4-1|-|-|TRBJ2-7
CASSQDGAPSSYEQYF
TGCGCCAGCAGCCAAGATGGGGCCCCGAGCTCCTACGAGCAGTACTTC
>TRBV7-9|few|-|TRBJ2-2
CASSLEGNTGELFF
TGTGCCAGCAGCTTAGAGGGGAACACCGGGGAGCTGTTTTTT
>TRBV14|-|-|TRBJ2-6
CASSQNSPGHFSGANVLTF
TGTGCCAGCAGCCAAAATAGTCCGGGACACTTCTCTGGGGCCAACGTCCTGACTTTC
>TRBV7-9|-|-|TRBJ1-1
CASSPDGDTEAFF
TGTGCCAGCAGCCCCGACGGGGACACTGAAGCTTTCTTT
>TRBV5-4|-|-|TRBJ2-5
CASSFWGSQETQYF
TGTGCCAGCAGCTTTTGGGGCAGCCAAGAGACCCAGTACTTC
>TRBV2|-|-|TRBJ1-4
CASSPPGGSNEKLFF
TGTGCCAGCAGCCCCCCGGGGGGGTCTAATGAAAAACTGTTTTTT
>TRBV4-2|-|-|TRBJ2-1
CASSHWDVDEQFF
TGTGCCAGCAGCCATTGGGACGTCGATGAGCAGTTCTTC
>TRBV4-1|-|-|TRBJ2-7
CASSQRDRSSYEQYF
TGCGCCAGCAGCCAACGCGACAGGAGCTCCTACGAGCAGTACTTC